This TCR beta chain originates from a study of T-cell reconstitution after alpha-beta-depleted transplantation in children. The study's findings and limits: For some patients, TCRbeta diversity was high at day 60 because of recipient T cells and thymic progenitors that survived.

This CDR3 is 11 amino acids long. CDR1 DFQATT and CDR2 SNEGSKA come from the germline V gene (reference sequence). V was trimmed by 0 bases and J by 5 bases, leaving 4 bases between them. TCRbeta library construction was performed incorporating unique molecular identifiers. TCRdb re-derived calls from the PCR reads in MiXCR, one entry per CDR3 protein. The data contain around 72,000 distinct CDR3 sequences, just under 5% of them seen just once; the ten biggest clones take up under 20%. This clonotype was seen ten or more times. Its antigen is still unknown. The TCR originated in a boy in the first two years of life who had a stem cell transplant for acute myeloid leukemia, so the T cells may come from the graft donor. The genes are TRBV20-1 and TRBJ2-5; D not certain. This sample comprised PBMCs, mostly from graft donor cells, obtained 180 days after TCRalphabeta/CD19-depleted stem cell transplant. In DNA, the CDR3 is TGCAGTGCTAGAGAAGGGGAGACCCAGTACTTC. Protein product: CSAREGETQYF.